This T cell receptor (beta chain) derives from a study of blood T cell repertoires in COVID-19. Study information: The cDNA or gDNA used as material had been derived from T cells, B-cell-depleted T cells, or PBMCs.

Per the original methods: How many nucleated cells were present was estimated from reference gene primer amplification. Generated by immunoSEQ multiplex PCR, the TCRdb table keeps only in-frame clones and is missing some. V, J and clone size were drawn from that table, and D and trimming were deduced from the DNA. The sample records 150,000 or so clones, roughly 89% being singletons. This clone was seen just once. Before they entered the study, exposed participants had met a COVID-19 case within 2 weeks. CDR1 is SGHNT, CDR2 YYREEE, per germline (reference sequence). CDR3 size: 15 residues. V lost 3 bases, J lost 5 bases, and 7 bases stayed unmatched.

The V and J genes are TRBV5-4 and TRBJ2-5; 10 bases are a match to TRBD2. Sequencing input: PBMCs or T cells enriched from blood (not recorded which). The TCR was taken from a woman in her fifties or sixties who had been exposed to COVID-19. The CDR3 region is CASSSEAGGGETQYF. Here the CDR3 DNA reads TGTGCCAGCAGCTCCGAAGCGGGAGGGGGGGAGACCCAGTACTTC.